This T cell receptor beta chain originates from a study of T-cell reconstitution after alpha-beta-depleted transplantation in children. The CDR3 totals 16 residues. In germline, CDR1 is SNHLY, CDR2 FYNNEI. V lost 3 bases and J lost 8; bases outside the gene matches: 7. This clonotype was seen only a few times. Unique molecular identifiers were incorporated into the prepared TCRbeta library. One entry per CDR3 protein, called by TCRdb with MiXCR from the PCR reads. The sample records hundreds of thousands of distinct CDR3 sequences, roughly 15% being singletons. The rearrangement joins TRBV2 to TRBJ2-4, with TRBD2 identical over 13 bases. Sequencing was performed on PBMCs, mostly from graft donor cells, taken 360 days after TCRalphabeta/CD19-depleted stem cell transplant. This clonotype was obtained from a boy younger than two who had a stem cell transplant for Wiskott-Aldrich syndrome, so the T cells may come from the graft donor. DNA of the CDR3: TGTGCCAGCAGTGACTCCCGACTAGCGGGAGGAGACATTCAGTACTTC. It is translated as CASSDSRLAGGDIQYF.